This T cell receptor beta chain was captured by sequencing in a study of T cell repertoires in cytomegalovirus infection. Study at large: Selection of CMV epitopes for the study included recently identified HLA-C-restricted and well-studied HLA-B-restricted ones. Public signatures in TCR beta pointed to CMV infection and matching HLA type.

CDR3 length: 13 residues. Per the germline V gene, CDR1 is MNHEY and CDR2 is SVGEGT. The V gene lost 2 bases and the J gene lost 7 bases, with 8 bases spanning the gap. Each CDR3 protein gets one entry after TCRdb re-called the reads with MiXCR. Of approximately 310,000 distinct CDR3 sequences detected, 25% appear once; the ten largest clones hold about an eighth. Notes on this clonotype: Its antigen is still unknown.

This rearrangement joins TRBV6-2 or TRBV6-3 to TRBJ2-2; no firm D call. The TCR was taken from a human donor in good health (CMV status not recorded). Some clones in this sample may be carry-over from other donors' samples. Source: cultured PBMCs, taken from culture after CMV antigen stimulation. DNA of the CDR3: TGTGCCAGCAGTTACATTTGGGACGGGGAGCTGTTTTTT. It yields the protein CASSYIWDGELFF.